This note documents a single TCR beta chain sequence. The antigen is undetermined. TCR beta CDR3 was amplified by multiplex PCR using 32 V and 13 J primers. TCRdb recomputed calls from the multiplex PCR reads with MiXCR, one row per CDR3 protein. This table has about 6,100 distinct CDR3 sequences, around 20% appearing once. The sample is drawn from a study of immune heterogeneity within non-small cell lung tumors. Findings and caveats of the study: T-cell clonality in a given local region correlated moderately yet significantly with the local tumor mutational burden (R 0.3 to 0.4). Recurrence of identical dominant CDR3 beta clonotypes was observed across intrapatient tumor sites, concomitant with site-unique high-frequency clones.

TCRs were amplified from roughly 650 ng gDNA of bulk tumor per sample. In surgery, several biopsies were collected from each primary tumor at widely spaced sites. Curative surgical treatment was performed in patients who had newly diagnosed, untreated non-small cell lung cancer. Germline V gene data show CDR1 as SNHLY and CDR2 as FYNNEI. The CDR3 has 15 residues. V dropped 5 bases and J dropped 2 bases, with 16 bases sitting between them. The source of this sequence is a female donor with non-small cell lung cancer. Sequences were obtained from lung tumor tissue. The chain joins TRBV2 to TRBJ2-7; the D gene is possibly TRBD1 (6 bases). The CDR3 here is CASSPGTRRPYEQYF. The CDR3 DNA reads as TGTGCCAGCAGTCCCGGGACACGGAGACCCTACGAGCAGTACTTC.